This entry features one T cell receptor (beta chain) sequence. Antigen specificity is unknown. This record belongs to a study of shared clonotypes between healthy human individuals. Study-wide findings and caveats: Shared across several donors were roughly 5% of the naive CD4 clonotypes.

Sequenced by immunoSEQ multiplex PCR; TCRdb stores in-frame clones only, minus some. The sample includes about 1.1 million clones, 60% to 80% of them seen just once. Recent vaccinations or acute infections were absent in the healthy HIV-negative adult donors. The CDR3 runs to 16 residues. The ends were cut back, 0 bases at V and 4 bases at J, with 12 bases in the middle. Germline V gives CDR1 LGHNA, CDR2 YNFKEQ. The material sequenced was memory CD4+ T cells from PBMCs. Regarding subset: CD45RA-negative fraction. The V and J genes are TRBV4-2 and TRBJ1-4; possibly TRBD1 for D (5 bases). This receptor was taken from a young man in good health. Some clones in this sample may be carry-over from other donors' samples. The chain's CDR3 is CASSQEGQGGNEKLFF. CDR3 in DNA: TGTGCCAGCAGCCAAGAAGGGCAGGGTGGTAATGAAAAACTGTTTTTT.